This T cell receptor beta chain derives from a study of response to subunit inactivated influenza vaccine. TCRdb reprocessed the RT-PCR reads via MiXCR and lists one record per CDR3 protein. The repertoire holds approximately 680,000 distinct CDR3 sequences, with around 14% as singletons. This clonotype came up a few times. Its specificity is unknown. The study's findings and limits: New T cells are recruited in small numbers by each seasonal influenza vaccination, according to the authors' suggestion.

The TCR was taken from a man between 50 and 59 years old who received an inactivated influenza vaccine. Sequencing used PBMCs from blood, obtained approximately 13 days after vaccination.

CDR3 sequence: CASRSLKREVDEQFF. CDR3 DNA sequence: TGTGCCAGCAGATCACTAAAGCGGGAGGTCGATGAGCAGTTCTTC. This rearrangement joins TRBV12-3 or TRBV12-4 to TRBJ2-1, with 9 bases fitting TRBD2. The length of the CDR3 is 15 residues. Trimming cost V 6 bases and J 8 bases; bases outside gene matches: 11.